One and the same sample provided the 24 T cell receptor beta chains below, sequenced in a study of T cell changes during pregnancy in multiple sclerosis. Method: immunoSEQ multiplex PCR; TCRdb's copy keeps in-frame clones and lacks some. The sample records approximately 92,000 clones, roughly 90% being singletons. The sequencing here drew on peripheral blood, taken in the first trimester of pregnancy. Receptors were obtained from a female donor with multiple sclerosis, enrolled in a pregnancy study.

The chain has TRBV29-1 and TRBJ2-7; TRBD2 might be the D (6 bases). In germline, CDR1 is SQVTM, CDR2 ANQGSEA. V lost 5 bases to trimming and J lost 3 bases, with 14 bases between them. The CDR3 totals 13 residues. CDR3 sequence: CSVQEGINYEQYF. In nucleotides, the CDR3 is TGCAGCGTTCAGGAGGGGATAAACTACGAGCAGTACTTC.

This clone was recorded only once. V gene TRBV19 combines with J gene TRBJ2-5; 7 nucleotides agree with TRBD2. Trimming cost V 7 bases and J 5 bases; bases outside gene matches: 13. This CDR3 contains 15 residues. CDR1 is LNHDA, CDR2 SQIVND, per germline (reference sequence). CDR3 sequence: CASIRTAGATETQYF. CDR3 coding DNA: TGTGCCAGTATACGCACGGCGGGAGCGACGGAGACCCAGTACTTC.

The V and J genes are TRBV5-1 and TRBJ1-2; D remains unclear. Germline lookup yields CDR1 SGHRS and CDR2 YFSETQ. The CDR3 runs 15 residues. The ends were cut back, 3 bases at V and 5 bases at J, with 17 bases in the middle. In nucleotides, the CDR3 is TGCGCCAGCAGCTCGGGATTGGACGGGGAATATGGCTACACCTTC. Translation gives CASSSGLDGEYGYTF.

The rearrangement joins TRBV30 to TRBJ1-2; TRBD1 matches 7 bases. Trimming at V came to 5 bases and at J to 10 bases, leaving 10 bases not matched to a gene. The CDR3 consists of 12 residues. CDR1 and CDR2 (germline): GTSNPN, SVGIG (reference sequence). CDR3 DNA: TGTGCCTGGGCCGGGACAGCCTCGCACTACACCTTC. Amino acid sequence: CAWAGTASHYTF.

The CDR3 loop is CASKTLEGLAGPEEQYF. The DNA for the CDR3 is TGTGCCAGCAAAACTTTGGAGGGACTAGCGGGACCGGAGGAGCAGTACTTC. The chain links TRBV28 to TRBJ2-7; TRBD2 agrees at 13 bases. The CDR3 is 17 amino acids. Germline trimming cut 7 bases from V and 7 bases from J; bases unmatched to any gene: 16. Per germline, CDR1 MDHEN and CDR2 SYDVKM.

This clone was seen just once. This chain joins TRBV19 and TRBJ2-1; 9 positions match TRBD1. The length of the CDR3 is 16 residues. CDR1 and CDR2 from the germline V gene are LNHDA and SQIVND (reference sequence). J gave up 3 bases and V 5 bases, and 8 bases lay outside the gene matches. The CDR3 spells CASSAIGTGNYNEQFF. DNA of the CDR3: TGTGCCAGTAGTGCAATTGGGACAGGGAACTACAATGAGCAGTTCTTC.

The V and J genes are TRBV11-2 and TRBJ2-3; 7 bases agree with TRBD2. After removal of 0 bases from V and 1 base from J, the junction contained 4 bases not matched to a gene. There are 16 residues in the CDR3. Germline CDR1 SGHAT, CDR2 FQNNGV. The CDR3 DNA follows: TGTGCCAGCAGCTTAGATCTGGCGGGGGGCACAGATACGCAGTATTTT. Encoded protein: CASSLDLAGGTDTQYF. The full variable domain, rest sourced from reference TRBV11-2 and TRBJ2-3, is EAGVAQSPRYKIIEKRQSVAFWCNPISGHATLYWYQQILGQGPKLLIQFQNNGVVDDSQLPKDRFSAERLKGVDSTLKIQPAKLEDSAVYLCASSLDLAGGTDTQYFGPGTRLTVL.

This sequence joins TRBV5-4 and TRBJ2-5, with D perhaps matching TRBD2 (6 bases). V was pared by 0 bases and J by 7 bases, with 13 bases between. The germline V gene encodes CDR1 SGHNT and CDR2 YYREEE (reference sequence). The CDR3 consists of 14 residues. CDR3: CASSLAGVIVTQYF. CDR3 in DNA: TGTGCCAGCAGCTTGGCGGGAGTGATCGTGACCCAGTACTTC.

The J gene is TRBJ2-7, the V gene TRBV28; 8 bases are a match to TRBD2. V was pared by 6 bases and J by 3 bases, with 7 bases of the junction left unmatched. Germline loops: CDR1 MDHEN, CDR2 SYDVKM. The length of the CDR3 is 14 residues. CDR3 loop: CASSSGGEDYEQYF. The DNA for the CDR3 is TGTGCCAGCAGCTCCGGGGGGGAGGACTACGAGCAGTACTTC.

The V gene is TRBV6-5, the J gene TRBJ1-1; no clear D gene. Trimming shortened V by 7 bases and J by 3 bases, and 15 bases separated the two germline ends. CDR1 is MNHEY and CDR2 is SVGAGI in the germline V gene. This CDR3 has 14 residues. The CDR3 region has the DNA TGTGCCAGCAAATCGGGGATCGGGGACACTGAAGCTTTCTTT. This encodes CASKSGIGDTEAFF.

The chain has TRBV7-9 and TRBJ2-1, with D possibly being TRBD2 (6 bases). There are 14 residues in the CDR3. Trimming took off 0 bases at V and 7 bases at J, with 10 bases between the two ends. Germline values: CDR1 SEHNR, CDR2 FQNEAQ (reference sequence). The DNA of the CDR3 is TGTGCCAGCAGCTTAGCGCCAAGCGGGAATGAGCAGTTCTTC. Translating gives CASSLAPSGNEQFF.

The V call is TRBV27, the J call TRBJ2-1, with TRBD1 as a possible D gene (5 bases). Germline lookup yields CDR1 MNHEY and CDR2 SMNVEV (reference sequence). Trimming shortened V by 5 bases and J by 9 bases, and 26 bases separated the two germline ends. The CDR3 is made up of 17 amino acids. CDR3 DNA sequence: TGTGCCAGCAGTCCCTCAATAGGGGTGGTTTGGGTCGGTGAGCAGTTCTTC. Translating it yields CASSPSIGVVWVGEQFF.

The chain links TRBV4-2 to TRBJ2-3; 8 positions agree with TRBD2. V shed 4 bases and J 4 bases; nucleotides not matched to a gene: 13. The CDR3 has 17 amino acids. In germline, CDR1 is LGHNA, CDR2 YNFKEQ. The CDR3 DNA reads as TGTGCCAGCAGCCGTGGGGCGGCCAGCGGGAGCGCAGATACGCAGTATTTT. It encodes CASSRGAASGSADTQYF.

The V and J genes are TRBV29-1 and TRBJ1-1; maybe TRBD1 (6 bases). This CDR3 has 16 residues. The V and J ends lost 5 bases and 5 bases respectively, with 24 bases between them. From germline, CDR1 is SQVTM and CDR2 ANQGSEA. CDR3 region: CSVLAQGHSGATEAFF. In DNA, the CDR3 is TGCAGCGTTTTAGCCCAGGGACATTCAGGGGCTACTGAAGCTTTCTTT.

The chain uses TRBV9 and TRBJ2-1, with no clear D. The CDR3 consists of 14 residues. V lost 2 bases and J lost 7, with 13 bases in between. Germline CDR1 is SGDLS and CDR2 is YYNGEE. The CDR3 protein is CASSVGQVSNEQFF. In DNA, the CDR3 is TGTGCCAGCAGCGTTGGGCAGGTTTCTAATGAGCAGTTCTTC.

CDR3 amino acids: CASSQGGVSSYNEQFF. In DNA form, the CDR3 reads TGTGCCAGCAGCCAGGGAGGAGTGAGCTCCTACAATGAGCAGTTCTTC. This chain joins TRBV11-1 and TRBJ2-1; D perhaps matches TRBD2 (6 bases). This CDR3 comprises 16 residues. The V gene's germline CDR1 is SGHAT and CDR2 FQDESV (reference sequence). V gave up 5 bases and J gave up 0 bases, with 14 bases separating them.

The chain joins TRBV10-2 to TRBJ1-1; tentative D call: TRBD1 (6 bases). Trimming cost V 10 bases and J 7 bases, with 19 bases left between them. This CDR3 comprises 13 residues. Germline V gene lookup returns CDR1 WSHSY and CDR2 SAAADI. The CDR3: CATQSGQGNEAFF. In DNA form, the CDR3 reads TGCGCCACCCAATCAGGGCAGGGGAATGAAGCTTTCTTT.

The rearrangement uses TRBV27 and TRBJ2-1, with D perhaps matching TRBD2 (6 bases). The germline V and J ends were trimmed by 1 base and 10 bases, with 14 bases remaining between them. CDR1 is MNHEY and CDR2 is SMNVEV in the germline V gene (reference sequence). The CDR3 loop spans 14 amino acids. CDR3 bases: TGTGCCAGCAGTTTATTATTAGCGGTGGGGGAGCAGTTCTTC. This encodes CASSLLLAVGEQFF.

CDR3 in amino acids: CASRPLRDRGLSVSNQPQHF. As DNA, the CDR3 is TGTGCCAGCAGGCCACTCCGGGACAGGGGTTTGAGTGTGAGCAATCAGCCCCAGCATTTT. The rearrangement links TRBV27 to TRBJ1-5; 10 nucleotides align to TRBD1. The CDR3 contains 20 residues. V was clipped by 6 bases and J by 1 base; unmatched bases: 18. Germline V gene sequence: CDR1 MNHEY, CDR2 SMNVEV (reference sequence).

The V call is TRBV4-2, the J call TRBJ1-5; 9 bases agree with TRBD1. The CDR3 consists of 15 residues. CDR1 is LGHNA, CDR2 YNFKEQ, per germline. The V segment lost 6 bases and the J segment 5 bases; nucleotides outside the gene matches: 8. The CDR3 reads CASSRIQGADQPQHF. The CDR3 DNA reads TGTGCCAGCAGTCGAATACAGGGGGCTGATCAGCCCCAGCATTTT.

This rearrangement joins TRBV5-1 to TRBJ2-7; the match to TRBD1 covers 9 bases. Per the germline V gene, CDR1 is SGHRS and CDR2 is YFSETQ. V shed 4 bases, J shed 6 bases, and the junction held 5 bases outside the gene matches. The CDR3 spans 13 residues. The CDR3 loop reads CASSGGQGFEQYF. The CDR3 coding sequence is TGCGCCAGCAGCGGTGGACAGGGGTTCGAGCAGTACTTC.

The chain recombines TRBV28 with TRBJ2-1; D gene uncertain. Trimming stripped 4 bases from V and 6 bases from J, with 10 bases between. The CDR3 has 13 amino acids. Looked up from germline, CDR1 is MDHEN and CDR2 is SYDVKM. Written as DNA, the CDR3 is TGTGCCAGCAGTTCACAGAACTCCAATGAGCAGTTCTTC. Its translation is CASSSQNSNEQFF.

The chain recombines TRBV9 with TRBJ1-5; 8 nucleotides align to TRBD1. The CDR3 length is 12 residues. V trimming: 5 bases; J trimming: 9 bases; junction bases outside the gene matches: 4. Germline-derived CDR1 and CDR2 are SGDLS and YYNGEE. The CDR3 reads CASSQGAGPQHF. CDR3 DNA: TGTGCCAGCAGTCAGGGGGCAGGGCCCCAGCATTTT.

The V gene is TRBV7-8, the J gene TRBJ2-5, with 10 bases aligning to TRBD2. CDR1 and CDR2 (germline): SGHVS, FQNEAQ. V lost 5 bases, J lost 3 bases, and 3 bases stayed unmatched. This CDR3 region has 14 residues. The CDR3 reads CASSDLAGEETQYF. The DNA for the CDR3 is TGTGCCAGCAGCGACCTAGCGGGGGAAGAGACCCAGTACTTC. Filled out from reference TRBV7-8 and TRBJ2-5, the complete variable domain reads GAGVSQSPRYKVAKRGQDVALRCDPISGHVSLFWYQQALGQGPEFLTYFQNEAQLDKSGLPSDRFFAERPEGSVSTLKIQRTQQEDSAVYLCASSDLAGEETQYFGPGTRLLVL.